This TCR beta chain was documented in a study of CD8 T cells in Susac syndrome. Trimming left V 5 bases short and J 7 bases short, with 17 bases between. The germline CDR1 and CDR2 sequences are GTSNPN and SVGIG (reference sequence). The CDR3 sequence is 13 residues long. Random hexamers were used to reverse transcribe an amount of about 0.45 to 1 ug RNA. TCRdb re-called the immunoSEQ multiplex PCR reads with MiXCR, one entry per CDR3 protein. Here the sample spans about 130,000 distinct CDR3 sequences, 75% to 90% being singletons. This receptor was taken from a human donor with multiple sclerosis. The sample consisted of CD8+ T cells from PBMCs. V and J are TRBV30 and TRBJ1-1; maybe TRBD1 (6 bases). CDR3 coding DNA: TGTGCCTGGTATGGGGACCAGGGGAGTGAAGCTTTCTTT. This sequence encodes CAWYGDQGSEAFF.